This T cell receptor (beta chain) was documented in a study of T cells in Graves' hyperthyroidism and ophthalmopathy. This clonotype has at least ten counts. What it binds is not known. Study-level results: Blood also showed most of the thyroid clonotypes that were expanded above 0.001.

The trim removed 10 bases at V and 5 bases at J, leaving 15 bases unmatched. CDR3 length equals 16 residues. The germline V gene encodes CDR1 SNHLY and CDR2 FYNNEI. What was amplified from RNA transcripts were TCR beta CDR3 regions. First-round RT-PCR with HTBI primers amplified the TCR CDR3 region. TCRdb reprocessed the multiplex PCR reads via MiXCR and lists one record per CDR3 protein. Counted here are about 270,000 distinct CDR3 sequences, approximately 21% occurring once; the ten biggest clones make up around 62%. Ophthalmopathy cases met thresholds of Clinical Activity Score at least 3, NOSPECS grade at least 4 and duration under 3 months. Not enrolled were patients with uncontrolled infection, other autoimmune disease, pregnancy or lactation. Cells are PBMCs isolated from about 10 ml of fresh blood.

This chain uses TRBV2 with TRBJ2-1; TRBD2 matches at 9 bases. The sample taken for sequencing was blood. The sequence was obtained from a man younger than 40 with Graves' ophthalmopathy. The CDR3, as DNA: TGTGCCATCAAAATAGGACTAGCGACAACAAACAATGAGCAGTTCTTC. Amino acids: CAIKIGLATTNNEQFF.